The rows below give T cell receptor beta chains drawn from one sample of a study of blood T cell repertoires in COVID-19. The protocol was immunoSEQ multiplex PCR, while the TCRdb copy is restricted to in-frame clones and leaves out a portion. The table shows 350,000 to 400,000 clones, with about 89% occurring only once. Sequencing used peripheral blood. The receptors derive from a woman in her 30s with COVID-19, enrolled during active disease. The CDR3 runs from the conserved cysteine through the conserved F or W. A D gene is named only where the DNA matches it firmly. Clone sizes are given selectively: once, few, many, or a class where the clone is expanded.

CASSWRDSDTQYF,TGTGCCAGCAGTTGGAGGGACTCAGATACGCAGTATTTT,-,TRBV27,TRBJ2-3,-
CATSRDGPDRPQFF,TGTGCCACCAGCAGAGATGGGCCGGACAGGCCGCAGTTCTTC,TRBD1,TRBV15,TRBJ2-1,-
CASSLESRADTQYF,TGTGCCAGCAGCTTAGAATCCAGGGCAGATACGCAGTATTTT,-,TRBV7-8,TRBJ2-3,-
CASSGQGLISGNTIYF,TGTGCCAGCAGTGGACAGGGACTTATCTCTGGAAACACCATATATTTT,TRBD1,TRBV7-2,TRBJ1-3,-
CASSQVMTGANYGYTF,TGCGCCAGCAGCCAGGTCATGACAGGGGCCAACTATGGCTACACCTTC,TRBD1,TRBV4-3,TRBJ1-2,-
CASSPSDQGWRQQFF,TGTGCCAGTAGTCCCTCGGACCAGGGTTGGCGCCAGCAGTTCTTC,-,TRBV19,TRBJ2-1,-
CASSVGETGELFF,TGTGCCAGCAGTGTCGGGGAGACCGGGGAGCTGTTTTTT,-,TRBV6-2/TRBV6-3,TRBJ2-2,-
CASSQGQGLMVTQYF,TGTGCCAGCAGTCAGGGACAGGGGTTGATGGTTACGCAGTATTTT,TRBD1,TRBV6-5,TRBJ2-3,few
CASSVDRPSNNEQFF,TGCGCCAGCAGCGTTGACAGACCCAGCAACAATGAGCAGTTCTTC,-,TRBV5-1,TRBJ2-1,-
CARNREEEKTGELFF,TGTGCCAGGAACCGGGAGGAGGAGAAGACCGGGGAGCTGTTTTTT,TRBD2,TRBV7-9,TRBJ2-2,-
CASSLGRVASPLHF,TGCGCCAGCAGCTTGGGCAGGGTGGCCTCACCCCTCCACTTT,-,TRBV5-1,TRBJ1-6,-
CASSQDQGFGGLQPQHF,TGTGCCAGCAGCCAAGATCAAGGCTTCGGGGGTTTGCAGCCCCAGCATTTT,-,TRBV4-2,TRBJ1-5,-
CASSTTGVRSPLHF,TGTGCCAGCAGCACAACAGGGGTGCGTTCACCCCTCCACTTT,TRBD1,TRBV6-5,TRBJ1-6,-
CAISEQNSGNTIYF,TGTGCCATCAGTGAACAGAACTCTGGAAACACCATATATTTT,-,TRBV10-3,TRBJ1-3,-
CAISGVGVTEAFF,TGTGCCATCTCGGGGGTGGGAGTCACTGAAGCTTTCTTT,-,TRBV10-3,TRBJ1-1,-
CASSPGLAGETQYF,TGTGCCAGCAGCCCGGGACTAGCGGGAGAGACCCAGTACTTC,TRBD2,TRBV7-9,TRBJ2-5,-
CASSGPRDYEQYF,TGCGCCAGCAGCGGCCCTCGGGACTACGAGCAGTACTTC,-,TRBV5-1,TRBJ2-7,-
CASSLAPVGSGRTNEQFF,TGTGCCAGCAGCTTAGCCCCTGTTGGTAGCGGCAGGACGAATGAGCAGTTCTTC,-,TRBV7-2,TRBJ2-1,-
CASSYWAGNTGELFF,TGTGCCAGCAGTTACTGGGCAGGGAACACCGGGGAGCTGTTTTTT,-,TRBV6-6,TRBJ2-2,-
CASSLLRGDPRWNEQFF,TGTGCCAGCAGTTTATTGCGCGGGGACCCACGGTGGAATGAGCAGTTCTTC,-,TRBV27,TRBJ2-1,-
CAISPSPGQGVAGYTF,TGTGCCATCAGTCCGTCCCCGGGACAGGGGGTGGCTGGCTACACCTTC,TRBD1,TRBV10-3,TRBJ1-2,-
CASSLLWGQPNEKLFF,TGCGCCAGCAGCCTTCTTTGGGGACAGCCTAATGAAAAACTGTTTTTT,TRBD1,TRBV4-3,TRBJ1-4,-
CASRATGLQEKLFF,TGTGCCAGCAGGGCAACCGGTTTACAGGAAAAACTGTTTTTT,-,TRBV6-5,TRBJ1-4,once
CASSQGLLAGNEQFF,TGCGCCAGCAGCCAAGGTCTGCTAGCGGGTAATGAGCAGTTCTTC,TRBD2,TRBV4-3,TRBJ2-1,-
CASRVDRGLDGYTF,TGTGCCAGCAGAGTGGACAGGGGGCTTGATGGCTACACCTTC,TRBD1,TRBV5-4,TRBJ1-2,-
CASSEVKGSGSQETQYF,TGTGCCAGCAGTGAAGTGAAAGGGTCAGGGTCCCAAGAGACCCAGTACTTC,-,TRBV6-1,TRBJ2-5,few
CASSQEGGAEQFF,TGTGCCAGCAGCCAAGAAGGAGGGGCTGAGCAGTTCTTC,-,TRBV3-1/TRBV3-2,TRBJ2-1,-
CASSPLASGGKFF,TGTGCCAGCTCACCACTAGCTAGCGGGGGCAAGTTCTTC,TRBD2,TRBV18,TRBJ2-1,-
CASSYEGGRDEQYF,TGTGCCAGCAGTTACGAGGGGGGGCGCGACGAGCAGTACTTC,-,TRBV6-2/TRBV6-3,TRBJ2-7,-
CASTGDPGEAKNIQYF,TGTGCCTCGACTGGGGATCCGGGAGAAGCCAAAAACATTCAGTACTTC,-,TRBV7-9,TRBJ2-4,-
CASSAVSGGWDEQYF,TGTGCCAGCAGCGCCGTTAGCGGGGGGTGGGACGAGCAGTACTTC,TRBD2,TRBV7-2,TRBJ2-7,-
CASSSLGQVSDTQYF,TGTGCCAGCAGTTCGCTAGGACAGGTTTCAGATACGCAGTATTTT,TRBD1,TRBV9,TRBJ2-3,-
CAGSGGGQRVNYGYTF,TGTGCCGGCAGTGGAGGCGGGCAGCGGGTCAACTATGGCTACACCTTC,-,TRBV7-2,TRBJ1-2,-
CASSFPTYENYGYTF,TGTGCCAGCAGCTTTCCGACATATGAGAACTATGGCTACACCTTC,-,TRBV5-8,TRBJ1-2,-
CASSSSGDYNEQFF,TGTGCCAGCAGCTCTAGCGGGGACTACAATGAGCAGTTCTTC,TRBD2,TRBV5-4,TRBJ2-1,once
CASSPPVGAGDSGANVLTF,TGTGCCAGCAGCCCCCCCGTCGGGGCGGGGGACTCTGGGGCCAACGTCCTGACTTTC,TRBD2,TRBV3-1/TRBV3-2,TRBJ2-6,-
CASSAPLQGLNTGELFF,TGCGCCAGCAGCGCCCCTCTACAGGGATTGAACACCGGGGAGCTGTTTTTT,-,TRBV5-1,TRBJ2-2,-
CASSTGASSYNEQFF,TGTGCCAGCAGCACGGGAGCGAGCTCCTACAATGAGCAGTTCTTC,-,TRBV9,TRBJ2-1,-
CASSLDRETQYF,TGCGCCAGCAGCTTGGATCGGGAGACCCAGTACTTC,-,TRBV5-1,TRBJ2-5,-
CATSRGEPEAFF,TGTGCCACCAGCAGAGGGGAGCCTGAAGCTTTCTTT,-,TRBV15,TRBJ1-1,-